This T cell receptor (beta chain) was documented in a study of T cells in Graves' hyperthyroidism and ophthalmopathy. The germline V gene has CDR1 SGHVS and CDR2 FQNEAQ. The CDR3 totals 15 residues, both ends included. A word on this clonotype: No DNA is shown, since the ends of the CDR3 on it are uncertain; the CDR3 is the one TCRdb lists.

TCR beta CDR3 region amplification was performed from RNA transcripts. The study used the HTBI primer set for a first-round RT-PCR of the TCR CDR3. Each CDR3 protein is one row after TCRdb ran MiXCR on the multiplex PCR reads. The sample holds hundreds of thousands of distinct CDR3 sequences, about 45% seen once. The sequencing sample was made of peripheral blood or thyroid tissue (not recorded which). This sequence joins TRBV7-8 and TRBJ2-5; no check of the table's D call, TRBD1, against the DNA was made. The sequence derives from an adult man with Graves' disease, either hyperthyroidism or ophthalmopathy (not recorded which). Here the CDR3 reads CASSFGPGGRETQYF.